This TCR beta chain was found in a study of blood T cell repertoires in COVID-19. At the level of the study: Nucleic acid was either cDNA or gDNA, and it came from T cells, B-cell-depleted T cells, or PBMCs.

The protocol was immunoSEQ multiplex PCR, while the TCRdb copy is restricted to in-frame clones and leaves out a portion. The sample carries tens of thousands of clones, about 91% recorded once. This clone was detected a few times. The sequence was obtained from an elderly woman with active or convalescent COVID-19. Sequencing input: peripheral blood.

CDR3: CASSTDSVGTQYF. The DNA of the CDR3 is TGTGCCAGTAGTACCGACTCGGTTGGGACCCAGTACTTC. The rearrangement links TRBV19 to TRBJ2-5; no firm D call. Germline V gene data show CDR1 as LNHDA and CDR2 as SQIVND (reference sequence). The CDR3 runs 13 residues. V was pared by 4 bases and J by 7 bases, with 13 bases between.